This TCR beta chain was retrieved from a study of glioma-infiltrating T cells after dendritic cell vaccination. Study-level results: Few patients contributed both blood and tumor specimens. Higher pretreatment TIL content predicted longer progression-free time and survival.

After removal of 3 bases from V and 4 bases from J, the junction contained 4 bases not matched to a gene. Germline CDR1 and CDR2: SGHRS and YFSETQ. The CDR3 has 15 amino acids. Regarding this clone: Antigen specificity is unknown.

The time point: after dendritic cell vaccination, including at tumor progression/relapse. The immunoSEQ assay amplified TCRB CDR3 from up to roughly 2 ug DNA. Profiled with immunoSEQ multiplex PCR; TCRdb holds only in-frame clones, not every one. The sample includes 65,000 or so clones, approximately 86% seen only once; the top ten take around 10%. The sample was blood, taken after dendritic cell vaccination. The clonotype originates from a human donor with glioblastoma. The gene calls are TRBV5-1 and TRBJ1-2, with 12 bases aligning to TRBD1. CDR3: CASSSGTGGVYGYTF. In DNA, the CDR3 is TGCGCCAGCAGCTCGGGGACAGGGGGCGTCTATGGCTACACCTTC.